This entry lists 18 T cell receptor beta chains sequenced from one sample in a study of T cell responses to AZD1222 COVID-19 vaccine. Measured with immunoSEQ multiplex PCR; TCRdb has only the in-frame clones, and not every one. The profile shows approximately 65,000 clones, around 83% of them singletons. This specimen consisted of peripheral blood, obtained on day 0 of AZD1222 vaccination. These receptors were taken from an adult in good health.

The V gene is TRBV29-1, the J gene TRBJ2-1; no definite D call. The CDR3 loop spans 14 amino acids. CDR1 is SQVTM, CDR2 ANQGSEA, per germline. V was clipped by 2 bases and J by 7 bases, with 15 bases between them. The CDR3 DNA is TGCAGCGTTGAACGAACCCAGCGACGGAATGAGCAGTTCTTC. This translates into CSVERTQRRNEQFF.

The V and J genes are TRBV7-3 and TRBJ2-7; 7 positions agree with TRBD2. The CDR3 extends over 14 amino acids. V lost 5 bases, J lost 3 bases, and 7 bases stayed unmatched. Germline assignment: CDR1 SGHTA and CDR2 FQGTGA. The CDR3 is CASSPGRGYYEQYF. The CDR3 nucleotides are TGTGCCAGCAGCCCAGGGCGGGGGTACTACGAGCAGTACTTC.

The V gene is TRBV11-2, the J gene TRBJ2-1; D is undetermined. Germline-derived CDR1 and CDR2 are SGHAT and FQNNGV. Between the trimmed V and J ends, which lost 1 base and 10 bases, there was a span of 14 bases. The CDR3 consists of 14 residues. CDR3 nucleotide sequence: TGTGCCAGCAGCTTAGTAGGGAACAGAAAGGAGCAGTTCTTC. Encoded protein: CASSLVGNRKEQFF.

Concerning this clone: In the same sample, other DNA sequences code for this CDR3. The chain links TRBV12-3 or TRBV12-4 to TRBJ1-1; D call uncertain. V lost 2 bases and J 3 bases, leaving 1 base between the germline ends. The length of the CDR3 is 11 residues. The DNA of the CDR3 is TGTGCCAGCAGTTTATACACTGAAGCTTTCTTT. Its translation: CASSLYTEAFF.

The rearrangement joins TRBV6-4 to TRBJ2-2; no definite D call. Trimming left V 5 bases short and J 4 bases short, with 8 bases between. CDR3 length: 13 residues. Per germline, CDR1 MRHNA and CDR2 SNTAGT. Here the CDR3 reads CASSIDGTGELFF. The CDR3 DNA reads TGTGCCAGCAGTATAGACGGCACCGGGGAGCTGTTTTTT.

The chain links TRBV29-1 to TRBJ2-2; a weak D match, TRBD2 (6 bases). V was cut by 5 bases and J by 8 bases, with 15 bases left in between. Germline loops: CDR1 SQVTM, CDR2 ANQGSEA. CDR3 length: 13 amino acids. For the CDR3, the DNA is TGCAGCGTTAAGACGGGGAGGTTGGGGGAGCTGTTTTTT. Its protein product is CSVKTGRLGELFF.

The rearrangement links TRBV2 to TRBJ1-6; 8 bases are a match to TRBD1. There are 16 residues in the CDR3. J lost 9 bases, V lost 5 bases, and 12 bases had no gene match. CDR1 and CDR2 (germline): SNHLY, FYNNEI. The CDR3: CASSPPGTGGGSPLHF. As DNA, the CDR3 is TGTGCCAGCAGTCCACCCGGGACAGGAGGAGGTTCACCCCTCCACTTT.

This sequence joins TRBV5-6 and TRBJ2-1; 7 positions agree with TRBD1. Looked up from germline, CDR1 is SGHDT and CDR2 is YYEEEE. The CDR3 is made up of 16 amino acids. V trimming: 4 bases; J trimming: 10 bases; junction bases outside the gene matches: 17. The CDR3: CASSPPGQRTVGEQFF. The CDR3, as DNA: TGTGCCAGCAGCCCACCGGGACAGAGGACCGTGGGCGAGCAGTTCTTC.

The chain combines TRBV24-1 with TRBJ1-1; the D is unclear. The germline gives CDR1 KGHDR, CDR2 SFDVKD. Between the trimmed V and J ends, which lost 6 bases and 12 bases, there was a span of 16 bases. This CDR3 is built from 12 residues. In DNA form, the CDR3 reads TGTGCCACCAGTACTGACCTGGGAGAGACTTTCTTT. Its protein is CATSTDLGETFF.

The chain links TRBV11-2 to TRBJ2-7; D not certain. Germline values: CDR1 SGHAT, CDR2 FQNNGV. V was shortened by 2 bases and J by 5 bases, with 19 bases between the two germline ends. The CDR3 spans 16 residues. CDR3 residues: CASSLRLGPTWDEQYF. The CDR3 nucleotides are TGTGCCAGCAGCTTACGCTTAGGGCCAACCTGGGACGAGCAGTACTTC.

The chain uses TRBV11-2 and TRBJ2-2; D uncertain. V dropped 5 bases and J dropped 5 bases, with 12 bases sitting between them. CDR1 SGHAT and CDR2 FQNNGV come from the germline V gene. The CDR3 extends over 14 amino acids. The CDR3 nucleotides are TGTGCCAGCAGCAGACCGGACCGTACCGGGGAGCTGTTTTTT. It encodes CASSRPDRTGELFF.

V and J are TRBV6-1 and TRBJ1-3; possibly TRBD1 for D (5 bases). V lost 2 bases to trimming and J lost 4 bases, with 12 bases between them. CDR3 length: 15 amino acids. Germline V CDR1 and CDR2: MNHNS, SASEGT. The CDR3 DNA is TGTGCCAGCAGTGAACACCGGCAGGGAGGAAACACCATATATTTT. Protein product: CASSEHRQGGNTIYF.

V and J are TRBV5-1 and TRBJ2-1, with no clear D. This CDR3 is 18 amino acids long. The germline gives CDR1 SGHRS, CDR2 YFSETQ. The V end lost 0 bases, the J end lost 2 bases, and 18 bases lay between the germline ends. For the CDR3, the DNA is TGCGCCAGCAGCTTGGTTGGGGTCAGTGGAGATCCCTACAATGAGCAGTTCTTC. Its protein product is CASSLVGVSGDPYNEQFF.

This clone has a count of ten or more. The chain carries TRBV3-1 (or the pseudogene TRBV3-2) and TRBJ2-7, with D perhaps given as TRBD1 or TRBD2 (5 bases each). V shed 3 bases and J shed 6 bases, with 12 bases lying between them. This CDR3 has 13 residues. Germline lookup yields CDR1 LGHDT and CDR2 YNNKEL (reference sequence). CDR3 sequence: CASSQMGTGEQYF. In DNA form, the CDR3 reads TGTGCCAGCAGCCAGATGGGGACCGGCGAGCAGTACTTC.

The V gene is TRBV30, the J gene TRBJ1-5; D not resolved. CDR3 size: 15 residues. Germline V gene sequence: CDR1 GTSNPN, CDR2 SVGIG (reference sequence). With 0 bases removed from V and 0 bases from J, the gap between germline ends came to 9 bases. The CDR3 bases are TGTGCCTGGAGTGTTCCGGGAAATAGCAATCAGCCCCAGCATTTT. This encodes CAWSVPGNSNQPQHF.

The V gene is TRBV7-9, the J gene TRBJ2-5, with 10 positions matching TRBD2. Unmatched junction bases numbered 8, after V lost 4 bases and J lost 3 bases. CDR3 size: 16 residues. The germline V gene has CDR1 SEHNR and CDR2 FQNEAQ (reference sequence). The CDR3 DNA reads as TGTGCCAGCAGCTCCTCCGTTAGCGGGGGGAAAGAGACCCAGTACTTC. Amino acid sequence: CASSSSVSGGKETQYF.

V and J are TRBV9 and TRBJ2-7; 13 bases agree with TRBD2. Germline V CDR1 and CDR2: SGDLS, YYNGEE. This CDR3 region has 20 residues. Trimming removed 0 bases from V and 0 bases from J; junction bases left unmatched: 12. DNA of the CDR3: TGTGCCAGCAGCGTAGCCTCCTCCCGACTAGCGGGGGGTAGCTCCTACGAGCAGTACTTC. As protein: CASSVASSRLAGGSSYEQYF.

This clone was found once. This chain connects TRBV4-3 to TRBJ2-3; 11 nucleotides agree with TRBD2. The CDR3 spans 20 residues. The junction had 17 bases not matched to a gene; V was cut back by 1 base and J by 5 bases. Germline CDR1 reads LGHNA; CDR2 reads YSLEER. The CDR3 nucleotides are TGCGCCAGCAGCCAAGCATGGTCTAGCGGGGGGACCCCCGCCGAAGATACGCAGTATTTT. Protein sequence: CASSQAWSSGGTPAEDTQYF.